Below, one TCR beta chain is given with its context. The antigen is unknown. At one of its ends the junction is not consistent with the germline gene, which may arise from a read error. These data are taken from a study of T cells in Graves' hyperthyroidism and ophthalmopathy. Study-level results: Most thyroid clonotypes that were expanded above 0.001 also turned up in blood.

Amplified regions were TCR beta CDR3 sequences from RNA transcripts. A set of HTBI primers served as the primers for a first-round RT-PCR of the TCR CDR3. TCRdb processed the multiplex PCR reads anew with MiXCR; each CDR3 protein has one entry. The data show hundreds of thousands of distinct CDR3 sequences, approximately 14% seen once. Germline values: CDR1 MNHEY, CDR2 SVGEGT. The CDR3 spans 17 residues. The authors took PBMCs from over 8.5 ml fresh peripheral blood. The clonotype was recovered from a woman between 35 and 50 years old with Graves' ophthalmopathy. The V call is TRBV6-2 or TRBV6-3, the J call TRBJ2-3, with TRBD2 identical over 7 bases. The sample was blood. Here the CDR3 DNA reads TGTGCCAGCAGCCTTGACCCGGGGGGACCTAGCACAGATGCGCAGTATTTT. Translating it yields CASSLDPGGPSTDAQYF.